This T cell receptor beta chain was sequenced in a study of type 1 regulatory T cells. Study background: T-allo10 is an in vitro-generated, Tr1-enriched CD4 T cell product specific for alloantigen. Broader study findings: Compared with non-Tr1 cells, Tr1 cells showed a narrower TCR repertoire.

Each CDR3 protein is one row after TCRdb ran MiXCR on the reads. This table has around 64,000 distinct CDR3 sequences, under 25% appearing once. CDR3 length: 18 residues. CDR1 and CDR2 (germline): MDHEN, SYDVKM. V was clipped by 3 bases and J by 2 bases; unmatched bases: 9. This clonotype appeared many times. Antigen unknown. This clonotype was sampled from a human donor in good health. The chain recombines TRBV28 with TRBJ2-1; 11 nucleotides match TRBD2. Material for sequencing was cultured type 1 regulatory T (Tr1) cells, either the whole culture or a sorted fraction (not recorded which). In nucleotides, the CDR3 is TGTGCCAGCAGTTTTTATACCGGGACTAGCGGAACCTACAATGAGCAGTTCTTC. Its translation: CASSFYTGTSGTYNEQFF.